The 6 T cell receptor beta chains reported below all come from one sample, sequenced in a study of blood T cell repertoires in COVID-19 (dated by TCRdb to 2018 to 2021). Library preparation was by the immunoSEQ multiplex PCR assay. This is the immuneACCESS table as TCRdb keeps it, with only in-frame sequences that have V and J called. A part of the clones is gone; compared with another copy, unresolved V genes explain less than half, and the rest is unexplained. The sample includes roughly 140,000 clones, with roughly 90% observed a single time. 1.5% to 2% of the sample rests with the top ten. The sample comprised peripheral blood. Source of these receptors: a man aged 65 to 79 with acute or convalescent COVID-19.

V usage is TRBV11-2 and J usage is TRBJ2-7; D is unclear. Trimming took 1 base from V and 0 from J, leaving 7 bases between them. This CDR3 spans 14 amino acids. Germline CDR1 reads SGHAT; CDR2 reads FQNNGV. The CDR3 coding sequence is TGTGCCAGCAGCTTAGGGTACTTCTCCTACGAGCAGTACTTC. This translates into CASSLGYFSYEQYF.

V gene TRBV5-1 combines with J gene TRBJ1-2; possibly TRBD1 for D (5 bases). Trimming removed 1 base from V and 5 bases from J, with 9 bases in between. Germline assignment: CDR1 SGHRS and CDR2 YFSETQ. The CDR3 sequence is 13 residues long. CDR3 sequence: CASSLRGDYGYTF. CDR3 nucleotide sequence: TGCGCCAGCAGCTTGCGGGGGGATTATGGCTACACCTTC. The full variable domain, completed using reference TRBV5-1 and TRBJ1-2, is KAGVTQTPRYLIKTRGQQVTLSCSPISGHRSVSWYQQTPGQGLQFLFEYFSETQRNKGNFPGRFSGRQFSNSRSEMNVSTLELGDSALYLCASSLRGDYGYTFGSGTRLTVV.

This chain uses TRBV2 with TRBJ1-2, with 9 bases lining up with TRBD1. CDR1 and CDR2 (germline): SNHLY, FYNNEI. The CDR3 is 15 amino acids. Trimming at V came to 6 bases and at J to 4 bases, leaving 9 bases not matched to a gene. CDR3 loop: CASRTNRGPGYGYTF. The CDR3 nucleotides read TGTGCCAGCAGGACCAACAGGGGGCCGGGCTATGGCTACACCTTC.

The chain recombines TRBV4-1 with TRBJ1-5, with 8 bases fitting TRBD1. The CDR3 loop spans 19 amino acids. Germline V CDR1 and CDR2: MGHRA, YSYEKL. The ends lost 2 bases at V and 0 bases at J; junction bases unmatched: 12. CDR3 in DNA: TGCGCCAGCAGCCAATCAGGGTCTGGGACAGGACCTAGCAATCAGCCCCAGCATTTT. Its translation is CASSQSGSGTGPSNQPQHF.

The rearrangement joins TRBV6-4 to TRBJ2-3, with 8 bases matching TRBD2. V shed 5 bases, J shed 2 bases, and the junction held 6 bases outside the gene matches. The CDR3 has 15 amino acids. Germline CDR1 MRHNA, CDR2 SNTAGT. In DNA, the CDR3 is TGTGCCAGCAGTTTCATAGCGGGGCCCACAGATACGCAGTATTTT. Protein sequence: CASSFIAGPTDTQYF.

This chain joins TRBV6-6 and TRBJ1-6, with D possibly being TRBD1 (5 bases). The CDR3 is made up of 17 amino acids. Trimming cost V 5 bases and J 2 bases, with 16 bases left between them. Germline assignment: CDR1 MNHNY and CDR2 SVGAGI (reference sequence). Here the CDR3 reads CASSQKQALAYNSPLHF. CDR3 nucleotide sequence: TGTGCCAGCAGTCAAAAACAGGCTTTGGCCTATAATTCACCCCTCCACTTT.